A single sample is the source of the 22 T cell receptor beta chains below, sequenced in a study of blood T cells in healthy people across ages. A J-beta primer mix and a sample-barcoded 5' primer were used in a second PCR of roughly 7 to 12 cycles. TCRdb redid the calling of the 5' RACE reads with MiXCR, one entry per CDR3 protein. The sample contains over a million distinct CDR3 sequences, approximately 42% of which appear only once. The sequenced material came from blood. The source of these receptors is a woman between 18 and 29 years old in good health.

In DNA form, the CDR3 reads TGTGCCAGCAGCCCAAGGAGCTTAAGGCCTTTGGAGACCCAGTACTTC. It encodes CASSPRSLRPLETQYF. The rearrangement joins TRBV12-3 or TRBV12-4 to TRBJ2-5; D remains unclear. The CDR3 contains 16 residues. V was cut by 6 bases and J by 5 bases, with 22 bases left in between.

This clonotype was seen at least ten times. The chain uses TRBV13 and TRBJ2-3; a possible D gene is TRBD2 (5 bases). The CDR3 spans 12 residues. The germline CDR1 and CDR2 sequences are PRHDT and FYEKMQ (reference sequence). With 6 bases removed from V and 1 base from J, the gap between germline ends came to 5 bases. CDR3 loop: CASRLGTDTQYF. CDR3 nucleotides: TGTGCCAGCAGACTAGGCACAGATACGCAGTATTTT.

The rearrangement joins TRBV29-1 to TRBJ2-7; 10 bases are shared with TRBD2. CDR3 length equals 13 residues. Germline CDR1 SQVTM, CDR2 ANQGSEA. The junction had 3 bases not matched to a gene; V was cut back by 4 bases and J by 3 bases. The DNA of the CDR3 is TGCAGCGTTGTCTCTAGCGGGGGCTACGAGCAGTACTTC. It specifies CSVVSSGGYEQYF.

In its sample, this clonotype was seen a few times. The chain recombines TRBV6-6 with TRBJ2-1; 13 bases match TRBD2. Germline loops: CDR1 MNHNY, CDR2 SVGAGI (reference sequence). The CDR3 spans 17 residues. V gave up 4 bases and J gave up 8 bases; unmatched junction bases: 11. CDR3 sequence reads: CASSSRGLAGVVDEQFF. CDR3 coding DNA: TGTGCCAGCAGTTCTAGAGGACTAGCGGGAGTAGTCGATGAGCAGTTCTTC.

This clonotype was seen more than once but under ten times. The V call is TRBV3-1, the J call TRBJ2-2; 7 positions match TRBD1. V trimming: 1 base; J trimming: 4 bases; junction bases outside the gene matches: 3. This CDR3 region has 15 residues. Per the germline V gene, CDR1 is LGHDT and CDR2 is YNNKEL (reference sequence). The CDR3 sequence is CASSQGDSSTGELFF. The DNA for the CDR3 is TGTGCCAGCAGCCAAGGGGACAGCAGCACCGGGGAGCTGTTTTTT.

This sequence joins TRBV6-5 and TRBJ2-3, with D unclear. The CDR3 is 14 amino acids. Germline CDR1 MNHEY, CDR2 SVGAGI. V was trimmed by 6 bases and J by 5 bases, leaving 15 bases between them. The CDR3 reads CASRPGLPQDTQYF. The CDR3, as DNA: TGTGCCAGCAGACCCGGGCTCCCACAAGATACGCAGTATTTT.

Only one count was recorded for this clonotype. The chain links TRBV5-6 to TRBJ2-1; no reliable D call. Between the trimmed V and J ends, which lost 1 base and 0 bases, there was a span of 8 bases. Germline loops: CDR1 SGHDT, CDR2 YYEEEE. This CDR3 has 15 amino acids. Here the CDR3 reads CASSLTAYSYNEQFF. CDR3 bases: TGTGCCAGCAGCTTGACAGCCTACTCCTACAATGAGCAGTTCTTC.

The rearrangement uses TRBV6-5 and TRBJ1-5; no clear D gene. The CDR3 length is 12 residues. V lost 0 bases, J lost 6 bases, and 3 bases lay in between. Germline loops: CDR1 MNHEY, CDR2 SVGAGI. The CDR3 spells CASSYSGQPQHF. The CDR3 region has the DNA TGTGCCAGCAGTTACTCGGGTCAGCCCCAGCATTTT.

J is TRBJ2-5 and V is TRBV10-3, with 12 nucleotides matching TRBD2. V dropped 3 bases and J dropped 0; count of bases not matched to a gene: 2. The CDR3 covers 16 residues. Germline CDR1 and CDR2: ENHRY and SYGVKD. CDR3 sequence (DNA): TGTGCCATCAGTGAACTAGCGGGGGGCTACCAAGAGACCCAGTACTTC. Amino acid sequence: CAISELAGGYQETQYF.

This clonotype was detected a few times. The gene calls are TRBV7-2 and TRBJ1-2; no clear D. With 4 bases removed from V and 10 bases from J, the gap between germline ends came to 22 bases. This CDR3 is built from 15 residues. Looked up from germline, CDR1 is SGHTA and CDR2 is FQGNSA. This CDR3 reads CASSSTGFSPGLYTF. The CDR3 DNA follows: TGTGCCAGCAGCTCCACGGGCTTTTCCCCGGGCCTCTACACCTTC.

This chain links TRBV27 with TRBJ2-1; no clear D gene. V lost 5 bases and J 5 bases, leaving 10 bases between the germline ends. Looked up from germline, CDR1 is MNHEY and CDR2 is SMNVEV (reference sequence). The CDR3 extends over 13 amino acids. Written as DNA, the CDR3 is TGTGCCAGCAGTGCGGACGGAGACAATGAGCAGTTCTTC. Protein sequence: CASSADGDNEQFF.

This clonotype has more than one count but fewer than ten. The J gene is TRBJ2-1, the V gene TRBV14; the D is unclear. The DNA end favors TRBJ2-7, so the J call may be wrong. There are 16 residues in the CDR3. Germline CDR1 is SGHDN and CDR2 is FVKESK. The CDR3 nucleotides are TGTGCCAGCAGCCAAGATCGGTCTACGCGTTACAATGAGCAGTACTTC. Its protein product is CASSQDRSTRYNEQYF.

This clonotype turned up a few times. V and J are TRBV13 and TRBJ1-1, with D tentatively TRBD1 (5 bases). The V end was cut by 1 base, the J end by 6 bases, with 21 bases between. CDR3 length equals 17 residues. In germline, CDR1 is PRHDT, CDR2 FYEKMQ (reference sequence). DNA of the CDR3: TGTGCCAGCAGCTTAGTTGTCGGACAAGCGCCGGTGGCTGAAGCTTTCTTT. Its protein is CASSLVVGQAPVAEAFF.

This clonotype has a handful of counts. V is TRBV11-1 and J is TRBJ2-7; D assignment may be TRBD1 or TRBD2 (5 bases each). The length of the CDR3 is 14 residues. Germline assignment: CDR1 SGHAT and CDR2 FQDESV (reference sequence). Trimming left V 5 bases short and J 2 bases short, with 13 bases between. The CDR3 DNA reads TGTGCCAGCAGCCGAGGGACGGATCCCTACGAGCAGTACTTC. Translation gives CASSRGTDPYEQYF.

This clonotype has ten or more counts. A read error may account for a junction end that differs from germline. The chain combines TRBV12-3 or TRBV12-4 with TRBJ2-5; possibly TRBD1 for D (5 bases). The length of the CDR3 is 14 residues. CDR3 nucleotides: TGCGCCAGCAGCTCCGGCCAGGGTGGAGAGACCCAGTACTTC. This encodes CASSSGQGGETQYF.

This chain uses TRBV7-9 with TRBJ2-3, with D perhaps assigned TRBD1 or TRBD2 (5 bases each). The CDR3 runs 15 residues. CDR1 SEHNR and CDR2 FQNEAQ come from the germline V gene (reference sequence). The germline V and J ends were trimmed by 3 bases and 2 bases, with 12 bases remaining between them. DNA of the CDR3: TGTGCCAGCAGCTTCATTGGGGGTGCCACAGATACGCAGTATTTT. Its protein is CASSFIGGATDTQYF.

This clonotype was seen a handful of times. The chain uses TRBV4-1 and TRBJ2-7, with 12 bases aligning to TRBD2. The CDR3 length is 15 residues. The V segment lost 2 bases and the J segment 4 bases; nucleotides outside the gene matches: 3. Germline assignment: CDR1 MGHRA and CDR2 YSYEKL. CDR3: CASSQLLAGGYEQYF. CDR3 in DNA: TGCGCCAGCAGCCAACTCCTAGCGGGAGGGTACGAGCAGTACTTC.

This clonotype was seen more than once but under ten times. V gene TRBV12-3 or TRBV12-4 combines with J gene TRBJ1-2, with 7 bases fitting TRBD1. Trimming cost V 5 bases and J 8 bases; bases outside gene matches: 8. This CDR3 comprises 13 residues. In DNA, the CDR3 is TGTGCCAGCAGTGAGACAGGGCGGAGAGGCTACACCTTC. This sequence encodes CASSETGRRGYTF.

The chain joins TRBV25-1 to TRBJ2-2, with D uncertain. V gave up 0 bases and J gave up 8 bases, with 7 bases separating them. Germline CDR1 reads MGHDK; CDR2 reads SYGVNS. The CDR3 consists of 13 residues. CDR3 nucleotide sequence: TGTGCCAGCAGTGAATATATGAGAGGGGAGCTGTTTTTT. It is translated as CASSEYMRGELFF.

The V and J genes are TRBV20-1 and TRBJ2-7; 12 bases match TRBD2. CDR1 is DFQATT, CDR2 SNEGSKA, per germline (reference sequence). J gave up 2 bases and V 6 bases, and 8 bases lay outside the gene matches. The length of the CDR3 is 15 residues. CDR3 coding DNA: TGCAGTGCCAAACCTCGGACTAGCGGGACCTACGAGCAGTACTTC. The encoded protein is CSAKPRTSGTYEQYF.

This clonotype was observed a single time. One end of the junction varies from germline; a read error may be responsible. CDR3: CATRTGGVVTETQYF. In DNA form, the CDR3 reads TGTGCCACCAGAACAGGCGGGGTGGTGACAGAGACGCAGTATTTT. The genes are TRBV28 and TRBJ2-3, with D possibly matching TRBD2 (6 bases). Germline CDR1 and CDR2: MDHEN and SYDVKM. The CDR3 runs to 15 residues.

This clonotype was seen more than once but under ten times. This sequence joins TRBV20-1 and TRBJ1-1; perhaps TRBD1 as D (5 bases). Trimming took off 3 bases at V and 5 bases at J, with 16 bases between the two ends. Germline V CDR1 and CDR2: DFQATT, SNEGSKA (reference sequence). CDR3 size: 14 residues. DNA for the CDR3: TGCAGTGCTAGTCGAGGGGTGTCCCTAACTGAAGCTTTCTTT. As protein: CSASRGVSLTEAFF.